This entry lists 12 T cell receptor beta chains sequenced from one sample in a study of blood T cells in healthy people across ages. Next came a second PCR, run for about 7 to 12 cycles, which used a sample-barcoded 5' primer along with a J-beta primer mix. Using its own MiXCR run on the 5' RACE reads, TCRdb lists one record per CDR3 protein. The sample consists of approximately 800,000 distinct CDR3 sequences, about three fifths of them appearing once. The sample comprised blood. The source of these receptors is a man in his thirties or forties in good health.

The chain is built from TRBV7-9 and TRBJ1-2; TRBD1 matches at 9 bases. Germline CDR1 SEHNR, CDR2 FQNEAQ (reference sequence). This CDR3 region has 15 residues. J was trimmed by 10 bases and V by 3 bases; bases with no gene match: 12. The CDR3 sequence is CASSLGGTGGEVYTF. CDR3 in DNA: TGTGCCAGCAGCTTGGGGGGAACAGGGGGCGAGGTCTACACCTTC. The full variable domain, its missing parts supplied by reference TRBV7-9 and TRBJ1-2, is DTGVSQNPRHKITKRGQNVTFRCDPISEHNRLYWYRQTLGQGPEFLTYFQNEAQLEKSRLLSDRFSAERPKGSFSTLEIQRTEQGDSAMYLCASSLGGTGGEVYTFGSGTRLTVV.

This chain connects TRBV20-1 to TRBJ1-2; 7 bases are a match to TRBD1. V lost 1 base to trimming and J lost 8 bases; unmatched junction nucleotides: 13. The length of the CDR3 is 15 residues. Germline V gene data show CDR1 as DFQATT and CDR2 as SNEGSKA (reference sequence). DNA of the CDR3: TGCAGTGCTAGAGCAAGACAGGGAAAGCCAGGGGGCTACACCTTC. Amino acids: CSARARQGKPGGYTF.

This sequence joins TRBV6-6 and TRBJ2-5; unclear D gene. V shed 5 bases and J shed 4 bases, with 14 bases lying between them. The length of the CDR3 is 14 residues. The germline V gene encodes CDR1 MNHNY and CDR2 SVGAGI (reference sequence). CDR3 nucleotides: TGTGCCAGCAGTGATAAGGGTGGCCGAGAGACCCAGTACTTC. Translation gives CASSDKGGRETQYF.

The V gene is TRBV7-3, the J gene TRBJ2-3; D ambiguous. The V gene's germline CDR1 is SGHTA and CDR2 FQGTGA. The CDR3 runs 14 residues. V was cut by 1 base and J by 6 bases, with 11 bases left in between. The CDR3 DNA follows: TGTGCCAGCAGCTTAAACTTGCTTTCGGATACGCAGTATTTT. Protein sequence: CASSLNLLSDTQYF. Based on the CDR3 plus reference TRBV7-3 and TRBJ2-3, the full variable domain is GAGVSQTPSNKVTEKGKYVELRCDPISGHTALYWYRQSLGQGPEFLIYFQGTGAADDSGLPNDRFFAVRPEGSVSTLKIQRTERGDSAVYLCASSLNLLSDTQYFGPGTRLTVL.

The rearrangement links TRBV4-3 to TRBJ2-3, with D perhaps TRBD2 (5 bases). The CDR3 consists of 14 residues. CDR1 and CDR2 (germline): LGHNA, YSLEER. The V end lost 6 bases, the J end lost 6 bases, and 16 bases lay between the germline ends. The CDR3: CASSQRRGMDTQYF. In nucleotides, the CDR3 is TGCGCCAGCAGTCAGCGGCGAGGGATGGATACGCAGTATTTT.

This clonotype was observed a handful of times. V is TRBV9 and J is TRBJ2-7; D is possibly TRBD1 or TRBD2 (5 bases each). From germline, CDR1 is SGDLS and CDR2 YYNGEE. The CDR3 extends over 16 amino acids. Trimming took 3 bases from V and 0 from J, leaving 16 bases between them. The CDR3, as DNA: TGTGCCAGCAGCGCGACCCTATGGGACGGCTCCTACGAGCAGTACTTC. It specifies CASSATLWDGSYEQYF.

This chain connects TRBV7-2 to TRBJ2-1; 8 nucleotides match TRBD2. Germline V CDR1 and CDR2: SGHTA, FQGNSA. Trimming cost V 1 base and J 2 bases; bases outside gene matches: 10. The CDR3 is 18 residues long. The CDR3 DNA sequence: TGTGCCAGCAGCTTAGACCCACCTGGACTAGCAGCCTACAATGAGCAGTTCTTC. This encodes CASSLDPPGLAAYNEQFF.

The CDR3 loop reads CASSLDRTTPGQSFSGANVLTF. In nucleotides, the CDR3 is TGTGCCAGCAGTCTAGACCGGACAACACCGGGACAAAGTTTCTCTGGGGCCAACGTCCTGACTTTC. This chain connects TRBV25-1 to TRBJ2-6; D possibly corresponds to TRBD1 (6 bases). CDR3 length: 22 amino acids. The germline V gene has CDR1 MGHDK and CDR2 SYGVNS. Trimming removed 5 bases at V and 0 bases at J, with 29 bases between.

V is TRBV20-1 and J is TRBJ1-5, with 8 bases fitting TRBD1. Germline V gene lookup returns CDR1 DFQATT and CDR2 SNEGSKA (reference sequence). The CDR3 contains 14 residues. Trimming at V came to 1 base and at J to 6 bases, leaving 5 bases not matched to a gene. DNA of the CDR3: TGCAGTGCTAGAGCCGGACAGGGCGGTCAGCCCCAGCATTTT. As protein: CSARAGQGGQPQHF.

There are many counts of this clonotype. CDR3 protein: CASSYSYQETQYF. CDR3 coding DNA: TGTGCCAGCAGTTACAGTTACCAAGAGACCCAGTACTTC. The chain recombines TRBV11-2 with TRBJ2-5; no definite D call. From germline, CDR1 is SGHAT and CDR2 FQNNGV. This CDR3 comprises 13 residues. Trimming removed 6 bases at V and 0 bases at J, with 8 bases between.

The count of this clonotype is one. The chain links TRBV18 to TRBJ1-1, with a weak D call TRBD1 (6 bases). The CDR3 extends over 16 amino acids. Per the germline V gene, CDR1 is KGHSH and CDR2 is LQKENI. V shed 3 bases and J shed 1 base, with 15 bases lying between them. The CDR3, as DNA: TGTGCCAGCTCACCGAGGAGAGACAGGACGAACACTGAAGCTTTCTTT. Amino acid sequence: CASSPRRDRTNTEAFF.

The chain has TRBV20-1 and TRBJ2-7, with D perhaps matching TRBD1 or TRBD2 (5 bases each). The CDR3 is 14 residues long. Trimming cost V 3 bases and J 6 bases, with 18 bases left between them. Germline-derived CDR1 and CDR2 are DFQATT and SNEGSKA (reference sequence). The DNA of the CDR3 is TGCAGTGCTAGTGGGGCGGGTGGAGGTGTCGAGCAGTACTTC. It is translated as CSASGAGGGVEQYF.